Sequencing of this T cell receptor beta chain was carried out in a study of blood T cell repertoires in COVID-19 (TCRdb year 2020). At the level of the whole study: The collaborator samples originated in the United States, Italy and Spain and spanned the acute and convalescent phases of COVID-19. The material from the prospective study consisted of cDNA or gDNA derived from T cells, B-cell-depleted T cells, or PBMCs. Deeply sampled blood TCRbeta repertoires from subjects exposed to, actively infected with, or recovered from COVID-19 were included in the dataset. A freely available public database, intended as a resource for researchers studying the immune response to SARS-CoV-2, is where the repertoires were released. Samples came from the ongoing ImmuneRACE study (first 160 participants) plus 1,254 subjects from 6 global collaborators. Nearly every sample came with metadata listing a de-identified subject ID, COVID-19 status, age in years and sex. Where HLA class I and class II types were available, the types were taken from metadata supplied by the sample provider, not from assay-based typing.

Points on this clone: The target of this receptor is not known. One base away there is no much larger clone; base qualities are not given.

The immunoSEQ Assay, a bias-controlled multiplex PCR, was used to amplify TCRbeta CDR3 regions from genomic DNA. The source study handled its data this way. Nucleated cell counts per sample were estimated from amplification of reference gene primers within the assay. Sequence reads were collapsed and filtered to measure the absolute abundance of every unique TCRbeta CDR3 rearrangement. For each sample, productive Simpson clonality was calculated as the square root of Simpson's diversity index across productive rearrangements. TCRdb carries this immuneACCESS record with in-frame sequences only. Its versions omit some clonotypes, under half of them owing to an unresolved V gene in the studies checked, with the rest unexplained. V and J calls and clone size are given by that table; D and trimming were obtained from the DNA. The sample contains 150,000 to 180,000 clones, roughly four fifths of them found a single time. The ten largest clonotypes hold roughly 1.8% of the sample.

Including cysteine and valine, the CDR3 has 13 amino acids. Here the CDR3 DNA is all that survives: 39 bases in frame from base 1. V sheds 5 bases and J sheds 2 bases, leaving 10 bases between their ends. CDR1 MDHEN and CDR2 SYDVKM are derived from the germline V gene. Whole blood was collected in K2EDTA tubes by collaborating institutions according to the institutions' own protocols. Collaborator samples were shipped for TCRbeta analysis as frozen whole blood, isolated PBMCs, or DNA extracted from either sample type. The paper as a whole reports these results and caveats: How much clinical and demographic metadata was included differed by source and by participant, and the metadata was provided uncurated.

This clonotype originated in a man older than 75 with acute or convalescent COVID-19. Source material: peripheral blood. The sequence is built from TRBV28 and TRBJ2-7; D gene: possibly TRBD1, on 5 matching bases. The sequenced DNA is TGTGCCAGCAGTCCAGGGTCCACCTACGAGCAGTACGTC. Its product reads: CASSPGSTYEQYV.